The 16 T cell receptor beta chains listed next were all sequenced from one sample in a study of blood T cells in healthy people across ages. Next came a second PCR, run for about 7 to 12 cycles, which used a sample-barcoded 5' primer along with a J-beta primer mix. MiXCR was run by TCRdb on the 5' RACE reads, yielding one entry per CDR3 protein. The sample shows about 1.4 million distinct CDR3 sequences, 55% to 75% of them seen only once. The sequencing input was blood. The receptors shown here come from a man aged 18 to 29 in good health.

The genes are TRBV7-9 and TRBJ1-1; D is unclear. V was trimmed by 5 bases and J by 6 bases, leaving 19 bases between them. Germline V CDR1 and CDR2: SEHNR, FQNEAQ (reference sequence). The CDR3 sequence is 15 residues long. The CDR3, as DNA: TGTGCCAGCAGCCCCCGGGAGGCCTGGCCTCCTGAAGCTTTCTTT. This encodes CASSPREAWPPEAFF.

The chain recombines TRBV7-9 with TRBJ1-6, with TRBD1 matching over 7 bases. This CDR3 spans 17 amino acids. Trimming removed 5 bases from V and 7 bases from J; junction bases left unmatched: 14. Germline V gene data show CDR1 as SEHNR and CDR2 as FQNEAQ (reference sequence). CDR3 region: CASSPGTALNYNSPLHF. The CDR3 region has the DNA TGTGCCAGCAGCCCCGGGACAGCCTTAAACTACAATTCACCCCTCCACTTT.

The chain combines TRBV24-1 with TRBJ2-1, with no clear D. CDR3 length equals 14 residues. Trimming pared 0 bases from V and 6 bases from J, leaving 8 bases between. The germline V gene encodes CDR1 KGHDR and CDR2 SFDVKD. The CDR3 DNA reads TGTGCCACCAGTGATTTGACCCCTAGCAATGAGCAGTTCTTC. Encoded protein: CATSDLTPSNEQFF.

This clonotype was counted a few times. The chain couples TRBV25-1 to TRBJ2-7; D perhaps matches TRBD2 (7 bases). The CDR3 is made up of 13 amino acids. The germline V gene encodes CDR1 MGHDK and CDR2 SYGVNS. V was cut by 5 bases and J by 0 bases, with 8 bases left in between. In DNA, the CDR3 is TGTGCCAGCAGTCGGGGGGCCTCCTACGAGCAGTACTTC. It codes for CASSRGASYEQYF.

The rearrangement joins TRBV7-9 to TRBJ2-1; D remains ambiguous. V lost 1 base and J lost 4, with 8 bases in between. The CDR3 runs to 14 residues. CDR1 and CDR2 from the germline V gene are SEHNR and FQNEAQ (reference sequence). The CDR3 nucleotides are TGTGCCAGCAGCTTAGTGACTTTATACAATGAGCAGTTCTTC. The encoded protein is CASSLVTLYNEQFF.

The chain has TRBV30 and TRBJ2-4; TRBD2 is a possible D gene (5 bases). Germline-derived CDR1 and CDR2 are GTSNPN and SVGIG (reference sequence). Deletions cut 5 bases from V and 4 bases from J, with 9 bases between. The CDR3 sequence is 12 residues long. CDR3 region: CAWAGGKNIQYF. The DNA of the CDR3 is TGTGCCTGGGCCGGCGGGAAAAACATTCAGTACTTC.

The chain joins TRBV20-1 to TRBJ2-1; TRBD2 aligns across 10 bases. V shed 4 bases, J shed 8 bases, and the junction held 5 bases outside the gene matches. Germline V CDR1 and CDR2: DFQATT, SNEGSKA (reference sequence). The CDR3 has 13 residues. The DNA of the CDR3 is TGCAGTGCTAAGCGGGGGGGCTGGGATGAGCAGTTCTTC. Protein: CSAKRGGWDEQFF.

The gene calls are TRBV18 and TRBJ1-1; D is unclear. Trimming stripped 4 bases from V and 1 base from J, with 16 bases between. From germline, CDR1 is KGHSH and CDR2 LQKENI. This CDR3 region has 16 residues. CDR3 coding DNA: TGTGCCAGCTCACAAAGACGGACGGACCAGAACACTGAAGCTTTCTTT. This sequence encodes CASSQRRTDQNTEAFF.

The rearrangement uses TRBV6-6 and TRBJ1-6, with 9 bases that match TRBD1. Germline assignment: CDR1 MNHNY and CDR2 SVGAGI (reference sequence). This CDR3 is 16 amino acids long. J gave up 1 base and V 8 bases, and 6 bases lay outside the gene matches. The CDR3 DNA follows: TGTGCCAGCCTAGGGACAGGGCATTCCTATAATTCACCCCTCCACTTT. As protein: CASLGTGHSYNSPLHF.

The chain is built from TRBV6-5 and TRBJ2-4; 10 bases are a match to TRBD1. The CDR3 runs 15 residues. With 0 bases clipped from V and 13 bases from J, the junction kept 9 bases outside the gene matches. Looked up from germline, CDR1 is MNHEY and CDR2 is SVGAGI. The CDR3 here is CASSYSGTGVLEQYF. CDR3 coding DNA: TGTGCCAGCAGTTACTCTGGGACAGGGGTTTTGGAGCAGTACTTC.

The V call is TRBV4-1, the J call TRBJ2-7; 10 bases match TRBD2. The CDR3 contains 15 residues. Germline lookup yields CDR1 MGHRA and CDR2 YSYEKL. V trimming: 4 bases; J trimming: 4 bases; junction bases outside the gene matches: 7. The CDR3 DNA sequence: TGCGCCAGCAGCCTGAGACTAGCGGGCTTATACGAGCAGTACTTC. Translated, it gives CASSLRLAGLYEQYF.

This clonotype was seen only once. The J gene is TRBJ2-4, the V gene TRBV5-1, with 9 bases identical to TRBD1. The end of the DNA fits TRBJ2-7 better, so the J call may be wrong. The germline gives CDR1 SGHRS, CDR2 YFSETQ. This CDR3 is built from 14 residues. The CDR3 DNA reads TGCGCCAGCAGCGAACAGGGGGCGCCCTACGAGCAGTACTTC. Its protein product is CASSEQGAPYEQYF.

The chain links TRBV4-1 to TRBJ2-1; D unresolved. V lost 3 bases and J lost 2, with 14 bases in between. The CDR3 is made up of 16 amino acids. Looked up from germline, CDR1 is MGHRA and CDR2 is YSYEKL. CDR3 sequence (DNA): TGCGCCAGCAGCCACCCCGTAAAAAGAACCTACAATGAGCAGTTCTTC. It codes for CASSHPVKRTYNEQFF.

This clonotype was counted between two and nine times. This CDR3 reads CASSLYVNYGYTF. The CDR3 bases are TGTGCCAGCAGTTTATACGTTAACTATGGCTACACCTTC. The chain combines TRBV27 with TRBJ1-2, with D uncertain. The CDR3 has 13 residues. V lost 1 base and J 1 base, leaving 4 bases between the germline ends. Per germline, CDR1 MNHEY and CDR2 SMNVEV (reference sequence).

V gene TRBV6-5 combines with J gene TRBJ2-7; 9 bases align to TRBD1. The J segment lost 1 base and the V segment lost 2 bases, leaving 3 bases of the junction unmatched. CDR1 and CDR2 from the germline V gene are MNHEY and SVGAGI. This CDR3 spans 15 amino acids. The CDR3 spells CASSYDRGRSYEQYF. The CDR3 region has the DNA TGTGCCAGCAGTTACGACAGGGGGAGATCCTACGAGCAGTACTTC.

This clonotype has more than one count but fewer than ten. The chain couples TRBV7-2 to TRBJ1-2; tentative D call: TRBD1 (5 bases). The germline CDR1 and CDR2 sequences are SGHTA and FQGNSA. This CDR3 is built from 15 residues. The germline V and J ends were trimmed by 5 bases and 6 bases, with 19 bases remaining between them. This CDR3 reads CASSPSAGQGHGYTF. The CDR3 nucleotides are TGTGCCAGCAGCCCCTCCGCGGGCCAGGGACATGGCTACACCTTC.